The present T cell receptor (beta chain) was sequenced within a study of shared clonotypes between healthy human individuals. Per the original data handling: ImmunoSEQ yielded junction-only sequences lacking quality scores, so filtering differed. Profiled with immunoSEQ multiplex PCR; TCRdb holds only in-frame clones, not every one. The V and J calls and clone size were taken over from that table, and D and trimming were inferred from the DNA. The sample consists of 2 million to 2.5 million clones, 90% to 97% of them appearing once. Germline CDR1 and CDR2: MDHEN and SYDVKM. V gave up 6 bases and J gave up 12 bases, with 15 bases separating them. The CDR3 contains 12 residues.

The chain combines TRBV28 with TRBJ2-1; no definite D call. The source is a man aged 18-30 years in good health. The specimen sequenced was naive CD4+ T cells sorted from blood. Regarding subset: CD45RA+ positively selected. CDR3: CASSSPVAGQFF. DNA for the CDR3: TGTGCCAGCAGCTCCCCCGTGGCCGGGCAGTTCTTC.